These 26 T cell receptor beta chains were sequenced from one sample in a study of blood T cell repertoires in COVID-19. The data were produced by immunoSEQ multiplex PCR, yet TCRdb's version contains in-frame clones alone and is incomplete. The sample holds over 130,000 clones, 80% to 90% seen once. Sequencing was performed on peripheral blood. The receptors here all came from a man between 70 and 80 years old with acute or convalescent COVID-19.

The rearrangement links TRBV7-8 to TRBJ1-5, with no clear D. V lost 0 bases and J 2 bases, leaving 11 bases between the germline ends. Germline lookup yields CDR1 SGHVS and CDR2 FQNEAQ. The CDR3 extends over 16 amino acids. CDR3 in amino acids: CASSLAGGLGNQPQHF. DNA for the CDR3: TGTGCCAGCAGCTTAGCTGGAGGGTTAGGCAATCAGCCCCAGCATTTT.

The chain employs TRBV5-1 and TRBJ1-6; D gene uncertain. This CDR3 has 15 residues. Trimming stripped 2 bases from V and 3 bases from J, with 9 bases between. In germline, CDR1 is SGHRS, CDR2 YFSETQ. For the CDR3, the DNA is TGCGCCAGCAGCTTAAGCGGGAACTATAATTCACCCCTCCACTTT. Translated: CASSLSGNYNSPLHF.

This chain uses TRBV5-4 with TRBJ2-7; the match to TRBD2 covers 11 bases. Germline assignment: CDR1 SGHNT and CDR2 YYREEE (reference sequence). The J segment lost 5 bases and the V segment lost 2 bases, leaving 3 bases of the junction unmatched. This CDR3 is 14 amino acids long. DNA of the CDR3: TGTGCCAGCAGCTTAAGACTAGCGGGAAACGAGCAGTACTTC. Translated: CASSLRLAGNEQYF.

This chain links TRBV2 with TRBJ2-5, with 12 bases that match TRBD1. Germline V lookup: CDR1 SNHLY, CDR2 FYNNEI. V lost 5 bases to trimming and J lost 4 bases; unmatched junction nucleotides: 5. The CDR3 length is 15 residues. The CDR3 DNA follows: TGTGCCAGCAGTCCGGGACAGGGGGCATCAGAGACCCAGTACTTC. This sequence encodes CASSPGQGASETQYF.

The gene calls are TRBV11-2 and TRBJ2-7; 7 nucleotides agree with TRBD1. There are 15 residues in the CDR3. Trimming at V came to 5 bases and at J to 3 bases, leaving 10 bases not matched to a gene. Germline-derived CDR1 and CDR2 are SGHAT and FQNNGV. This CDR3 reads CASSMMLGTDYEQYF. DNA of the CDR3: TGTGCCAGCAGCATGATGTTGGGGACAGACTACGAGCAGTACTTC. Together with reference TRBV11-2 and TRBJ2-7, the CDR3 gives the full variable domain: EAGVAQSPRYKIIEKRQSVAFWCNPISGHATLYWYQQILGQGPKLLIQFQNNGVVDDSQLPKDRFSAERLKGVDSTLKIQPAKLEDSAVYLCASSMMLGTDYEQYFGPGTRLTVT.

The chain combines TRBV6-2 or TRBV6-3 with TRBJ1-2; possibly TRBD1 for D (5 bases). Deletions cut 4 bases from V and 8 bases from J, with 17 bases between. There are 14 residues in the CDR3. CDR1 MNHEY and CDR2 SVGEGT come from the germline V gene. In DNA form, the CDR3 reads TGTGCCAGCAGTTTCCCCGGGCAGGGTGGCGGCTACACCTTC. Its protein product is CASSFPGQGGGYTF.

The CDR3 protein is CASSVGGAYNEQFF. The CDR3 bases are TGTGCCAGCAGCGTAGGCGGGGCCTACAATGAGCAGTTCTTC. This chain uses TRBV9 with TRBJ2-1; possibly TRBD2 for D (6 bases). Trimming left V 0 bases short and J 2 bases short, with 6 bases between. Per germline, CDR1 SGDLS and CDR2 YYNGEE. The CDR3 sequence is 14 residues long.

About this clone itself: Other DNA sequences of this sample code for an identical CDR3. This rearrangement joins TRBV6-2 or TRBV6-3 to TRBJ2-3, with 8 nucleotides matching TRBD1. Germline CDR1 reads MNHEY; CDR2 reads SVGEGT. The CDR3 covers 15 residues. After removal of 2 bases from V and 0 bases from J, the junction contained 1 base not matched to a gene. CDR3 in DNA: TGTGCCAGCAGTTACGGACAGGGTAGCACAGATACGCAGTATTTT. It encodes CASSYGQGSTDTQYF.

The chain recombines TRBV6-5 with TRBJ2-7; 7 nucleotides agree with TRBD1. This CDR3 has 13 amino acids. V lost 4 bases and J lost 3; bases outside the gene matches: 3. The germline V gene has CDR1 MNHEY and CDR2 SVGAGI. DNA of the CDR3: TGTGCCAGCAGTTGGGGACAGAGCTACGAGCAGTACTTC. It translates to CASSWGQSYEQYF.

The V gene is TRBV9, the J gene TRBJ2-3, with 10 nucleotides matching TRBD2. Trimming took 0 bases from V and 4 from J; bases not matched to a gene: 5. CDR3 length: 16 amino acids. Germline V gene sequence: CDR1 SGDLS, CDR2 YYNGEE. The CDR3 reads CASSVEGSGGPDTQYF. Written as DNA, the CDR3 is TGTGCCAGCAGCGTAGAGGGTAGCGGGGGGCCAGATACGCAGTATTTT.

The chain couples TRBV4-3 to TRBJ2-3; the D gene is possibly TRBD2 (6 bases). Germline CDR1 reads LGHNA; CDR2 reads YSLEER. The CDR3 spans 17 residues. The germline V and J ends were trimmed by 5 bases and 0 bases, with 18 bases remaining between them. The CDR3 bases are TGCGCCAGCAGCTCCCTGACTAGAGGTACTAGCACAGATACGCAGTATTTT. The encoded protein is CASSSLTRGTSTDTQYF.

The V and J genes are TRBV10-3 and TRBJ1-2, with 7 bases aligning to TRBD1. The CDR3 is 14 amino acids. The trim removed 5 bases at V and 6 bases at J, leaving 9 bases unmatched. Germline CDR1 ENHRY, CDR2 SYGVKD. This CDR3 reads CAISRDRDTHGYTF. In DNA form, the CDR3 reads TGTGCCATCAGTCGAGACAGGGATACGCATGGCTACACCTTC.

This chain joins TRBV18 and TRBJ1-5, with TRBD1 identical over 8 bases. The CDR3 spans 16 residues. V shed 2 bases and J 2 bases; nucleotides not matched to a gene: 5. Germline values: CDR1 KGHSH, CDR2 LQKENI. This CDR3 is CASSPGADRGNQPQHF. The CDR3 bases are TGTGCCAGCTCACCAGGGGCGGACAGGGGCAATCAGCCCCAGCATTTT.

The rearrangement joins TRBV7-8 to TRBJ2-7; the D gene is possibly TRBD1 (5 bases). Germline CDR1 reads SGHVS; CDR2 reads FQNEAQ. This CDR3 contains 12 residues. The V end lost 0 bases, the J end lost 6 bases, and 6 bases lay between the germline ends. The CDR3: CASSLARGEQYF. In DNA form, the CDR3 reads TGTGCCAGCAGCTTAGCAAGGGGCGAGCAGTACTTC.

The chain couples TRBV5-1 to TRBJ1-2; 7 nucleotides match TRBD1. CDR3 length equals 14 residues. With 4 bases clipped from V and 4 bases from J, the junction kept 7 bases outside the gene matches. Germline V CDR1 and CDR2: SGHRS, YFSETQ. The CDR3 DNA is TGCGCCAGCAGCAACGGACAGGCTAGCTATGGCTACACCTTC. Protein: CASSNGQASYGYTF.

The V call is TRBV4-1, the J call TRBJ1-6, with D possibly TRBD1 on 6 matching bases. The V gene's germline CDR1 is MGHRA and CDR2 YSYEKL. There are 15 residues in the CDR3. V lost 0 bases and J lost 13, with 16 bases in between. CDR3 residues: CASSQDLGHPDPLHF. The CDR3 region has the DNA TGCGCCAGCAGCCAAGATTTGGGACACCCTGACCCCCTCCACTTT.

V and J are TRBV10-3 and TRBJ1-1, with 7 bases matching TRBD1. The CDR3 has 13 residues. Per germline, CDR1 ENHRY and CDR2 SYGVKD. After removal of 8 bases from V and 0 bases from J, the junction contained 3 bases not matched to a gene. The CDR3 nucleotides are TGTGCCATCGCGGACAGGATGAACACTGAAGCTTTCTTT. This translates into CAIADRMNTEAFF.

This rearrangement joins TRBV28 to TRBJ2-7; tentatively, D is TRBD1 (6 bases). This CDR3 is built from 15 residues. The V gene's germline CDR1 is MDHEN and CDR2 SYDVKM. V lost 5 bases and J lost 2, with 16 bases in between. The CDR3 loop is CASSPQETGTYEQYF. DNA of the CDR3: TGTGCCAGCAGTCCGCAGGAGACAGGAACCTACGAGCAGTACTTC.

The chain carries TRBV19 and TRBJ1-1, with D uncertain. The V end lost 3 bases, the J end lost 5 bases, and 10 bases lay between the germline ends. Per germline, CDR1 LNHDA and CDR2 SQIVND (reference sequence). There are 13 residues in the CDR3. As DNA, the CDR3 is TGTGCCAGTAGTATGGAGGTGATAACTGAAGCTTTCTTT. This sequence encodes CASSMEVITEAFF.

CDR3 sequence reads: CASSFLAAYNEQFF. The CDR3 DNA reads as TGTGCCAGCAGCTTCCTAGCCGCCTACAATGAGCAGTTCTTC. V is TRBV11-2 and J is TRBJ2-1, with a possible D match to TRBD2 (5 bases). Per germline, CDR1 SGHAT and CDR2 FQNNGV. The CDR3 runs 14 residues. The germline V and J ends were trimmed by 3 bases and 2 bases, with 8 bases remaining between them.

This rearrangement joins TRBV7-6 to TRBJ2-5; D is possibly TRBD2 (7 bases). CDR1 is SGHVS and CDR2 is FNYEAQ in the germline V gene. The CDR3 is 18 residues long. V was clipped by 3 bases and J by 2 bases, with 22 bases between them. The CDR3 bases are TGTGCCAGCAGCTTTCTCGAGGGGGGGGCCGATAAGCAAGAGACCCAGTACTTC. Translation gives CASSFLEGGADKQETQYF.

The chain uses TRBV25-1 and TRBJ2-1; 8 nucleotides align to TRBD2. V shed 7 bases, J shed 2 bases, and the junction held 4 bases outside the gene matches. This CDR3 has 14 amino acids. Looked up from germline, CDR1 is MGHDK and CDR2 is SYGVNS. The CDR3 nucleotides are TGTGCCAGCATAGCGGGATTAGCCTACAATGAGCAGTTCTTC. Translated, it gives CASIAGLAYNEQFF. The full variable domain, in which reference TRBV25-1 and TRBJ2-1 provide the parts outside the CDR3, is EADIYQTPRYLVIGTGKKITLECSQTMGHDKMYWYQQDPGMELHLIHYSYGVNSTEKGDLSSESTVSRIRTEHFPLTLESARPSHTSQYLCASIAGLAYNEQFFGPGTRLTVL.

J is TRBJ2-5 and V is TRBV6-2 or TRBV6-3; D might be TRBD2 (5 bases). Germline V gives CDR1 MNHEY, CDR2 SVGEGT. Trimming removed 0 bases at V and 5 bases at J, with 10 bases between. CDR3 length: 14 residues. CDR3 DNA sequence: TGTGCCAGCAGTTACTCGGTACGCGGGGAGACCCAGTACTTC. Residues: CASSYSVRGETQYF.

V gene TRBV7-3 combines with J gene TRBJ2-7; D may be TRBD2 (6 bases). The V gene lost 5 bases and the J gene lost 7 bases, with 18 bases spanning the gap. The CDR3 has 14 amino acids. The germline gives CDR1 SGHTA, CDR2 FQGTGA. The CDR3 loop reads CASSPDGGSLEQYF. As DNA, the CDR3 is TGTGCCAGCAGCCCGGATGGGGGGAGTTTGGAGCAGTACTTC.

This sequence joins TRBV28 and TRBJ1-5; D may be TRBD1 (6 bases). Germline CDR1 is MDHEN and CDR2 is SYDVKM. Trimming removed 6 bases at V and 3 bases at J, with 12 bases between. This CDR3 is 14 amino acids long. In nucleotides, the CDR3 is TGTGCCAGCAGCAAGGGACAAGTCAATCAGCCCCAGCATTTT. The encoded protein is CASSKGQVNQPQHF.

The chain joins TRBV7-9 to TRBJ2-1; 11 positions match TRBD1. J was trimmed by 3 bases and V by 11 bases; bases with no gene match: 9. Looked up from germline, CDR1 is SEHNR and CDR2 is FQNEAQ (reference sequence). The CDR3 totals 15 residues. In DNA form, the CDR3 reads TGTGCCGCCCAAGCCGGGACAGGGGGCTACAATGAGCAGTTCTTC. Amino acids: CAAQAGTGGYNEQFF.